This passage covers 11 T cell receptor beta chains from one sample sequenced in a study of shared clonotypes between healthy human individuals. Clones were sequenced by immunoSEQ multiplex PCR, and TCRdb holds only the in-frame ones, with some missing. The sample shows fewer than 1.8 million clones, around 98.5% of them seen only once. Sequencing was done on a sample of naive CD4+ T cells sorted from blood. Subset described: CD45RA+ positively selected. The receptors shown here come from a man aged 30 to 45 in good health.

This clone has just one count. V gene TRBV15 combines with J gene TRBJ1-5, with TRBD1 as a possible D gene (5 bases). This CDR3 has 15 residues. Germline V gene data show CDR1 as LNHNV and CDR2 as YYDKDF (reference sequence). The ends were cut back, 0 bases at V and 5 bases at J, with 11 bases in the middle. CDR3 in amino acids: CATSRDRGIYQPQHF. The CDR3, as DNA: TGTGCCACCAGCAGAGATCGGGGGATCTATCAGCCCCAGCATTTT.

In regard to this clone: Relative to the germline gene, one junction end is altered; a read error may explain this. The sample carries other DNA sequences with the same CDR3. V and J are TRBV5-1 and TRBJ2-5; either TRBD1 or TRBD2 may supply D (5 bases each). The germline V gene encodes CDR1 SGHRS and CDR2 YFSETQ. This CDR3 contains 15 residues. CDR3 sequence (DNA): TGCGCCAGCAGTTTGGCAGGGACCCCCCAAGAGACCCAGTACTTC. This sequence encodes CASSLAGTPQETQYF.

The chain uses TRBV7-9 and TRBJ2-5; no clear D gene. Trimming took 4 bases from V and 0 from J, leaving 9 bases between them. Germline loops: CDR1 SEHNR, CDR2 FQNEAQ (reference sequence). CDR3 length equals 14 residues. The CDR3 protein is CASSSAAYQETQYF. CDR3 sequence (DNA): TGTGCCAGCAGCTCAGCTGCGTACCAAGAGACCCAGTACTTC.

The chain recombines TRBV11-3 with TRBJ2-3, with no clear D. V lost 3 bases, J lost 4 bases, and 8 bases lay in between. CDR1 SGHNT and CDR2 YENEEA come from the germline V gene. The CDR3 runs to 13 residues. CDR3 in amino acids: CASSLDYSDTQYF. In nucleotides, the CDR3 is TGTGCCAGCAGCTTGGATTACTCAGATACGCAGTATTTT.

The genes are TRBV19 and TRBJ2-7, with 7 bases that match TRBD1. This CDR3 contains 14 residues. Germline CDR1 LNHDA, CDR2 SQIVND (reference sequence). V shed 1 base and J 6 bases; nucleotides not matched to a gene: 6. Written as DNA, the CDR3 is TGTGCCAGTAGTATAGTCGGGACAGCGGCCGAGCAGTACTTC. Amino acids: CASSIVGTAAEQYF.

The V call is TRBV5-5, the J call TRBJ1-2, with D uncertain. Germline CDR1 SGHKS, CDR2 YYEKEE (reference sequence). The CDR3 contains 15 residues. Trimming removed 1 base at V and 0 bases at J, with 10 bases between. As DNA, the CDR3 is TGTGCCAGCAGCTTGTCTCCCTCAGCTAACTATGGCTACACCTTC. Its translation: CASSLSPSANYGYTF.

The gene calls are TRBV9 and TRBJ2-1; D not certain. CDR1 and CDR2 (germline): SGDLS, YYNGEE. V was clipped by 4 bases and J by 0 bases, with 23 bases between them. This CDR3 is 19 amino acids long. CDR3 in DNA: TGTGCCAGCAGCCCTAGAGGCTCCGGTCGGCGAAGCTCCTACAATGAGCAGTTCTTC. It codes for CASSPRGSGRRSSYNEQFF. Complete variable domain (other parts from reference TRBV9 and TRBJ2-1): DSGVTQTPKHLITATGQRVTLRCSPRSGDLSVYWYQQSLDQGLQFLIQYYNGEERAKGNILERFSAQQFPDLHSELNLSSLELGDSALYFCASSPRGSGRRSSYNEQFFGPGTRLTVL.

This chain uses TRBV5-5 with TRBJ1-1, with D perhaps TRBD1 (6 bases). CDR3 length: 14 amino acids. Germline CDR1 SGHKS, CDR2 YYEKEE (reference sequence). Trimming removed 5 bases from V and 0 bases from J, with 11 bases in between. The CDR3 protein is CASRFRQVNTEAFF. DNA of the CDR3: TGTGCCAGCAGGTTTCGACAGGTGAACACTGAAGCTTTCTTT.

This chain uses TRBV10-2 with TRBJ2-5; tentatively, D is TRBD1 or TRBD2 (5 bases each). V was shortened by 8 bases and J by 4 bases, with 5 bases between the two germline ends. The germline CDR1 and CDR2 sequences are WSHSY and SAAADI. The CDR3 has 10 amino acids. DNA for the CDR3: TGCGCCAGCGGGGGAGAGACCCAGTACTTC. Translating it yields CASGGETQYF.

The V gene is TRBV5-1, the J gene TRBJ1-1, with 7 bases identical to TRBD1. Germline trimming cut 5 bases from V and 11 bases from J; bases unmatched to any gene: 6. The CDR3 is 11 residues long. Germline V gene sequence: CDR1 SGHRS, CDR2 YFSETQ. CDR3 nucleotide sequence: TGCGCCAGCAGTTCAGACAGGGTGGCTTTCTTT. This codes for CASSSDRVAFF.

The V gene is TRBV29-1, the J gene TRBJ2-3; tentatively, D is TRBD2 (5 bases). Germline lookup yields CDR1 SQVTM and CDR2 ANQGSEA. The CDR3 sequence is 14 residues long. The V end lost 5 bases, the J end lost 0 bases, and 12 bases lay between the germline ends. CDR3 amino acids: CSVSSGYSTDTQYF. In DNA form, the CDR3 reads TGCAGCGTTTCTTCGGGATATAGCACAGATACGCAGTATTTT.